The 28 T cell receptor beta chains reported below all come from one sample, sequenced in a study of T cell changes during pregnancy in multiple sclerosis. Assay used: immunoSEQ multiplex PCR; TCRdb lists only in-frame clones, some missing. Among 40,000 to 50,000 clones listed, approximately 90% were seen once. Material: CD4+ T cells from peripheral blood mononuclear cells, obtained in the first trimester of pregnancy. The receptors shown here come from a female donor with multiple sclerosis, enrolled in a pregnancy study.

This chain uses TRBV30 with TRBJ1-3, with D hard to call. CDR3 length: 14 residues. Trimming left V 5 bases short and J 0 bases short, with 11 bases between. Germline V gene sequence: CDR1 GTSNPN, CDR2 SVGIG (reference sequence). In DNA form, the CDR3 reads TGTGCCTGGGGACTTAGACGCTCTGGAAACACCATATATTTT. This translates into CAWGLRRSGNTIYF.

The rearrangement joins TRBV5-1 to TRBJ2-1, with D uncertain. The germline V gene has CDR1 SGHRS and CDR2 YFSETQ. The CDR3 is made up of 14 amino acids. V lost 4 bases, J lost 4 bases, and 12 bases lay in between. The CDR3 coding sequence is TGCGCCAGCAGCCTGCCCTCGAGTTACAATGAGCAGTTCTTC. Its protein is CASSLPSSYNEQFF.

The V and J genes are TRBV5-4 and TRBJ2-7; D might be TRBD1 (5 bases). Trimming pared 1 base from V and 0 bases from J, leaving 17 bases between. The germline gives CDR1 SGHNT, CDR2 YYREEE (reference sequence). This CDR3 comprises 17 residues. The chain's CDR3 is CASSLSLRRASSYEQYF. CDR3 coding DNA: TGTGCCAGCAGCTTGAGCCTTCGCAGGGCTAGCTCCTACGAGCAGTACTTC.

This clone appeared a single time. The chain couples TRBV15 to TRBJ2-1, with 14 nucleotides matching TRBD2. Germline V gene data show CDR1 as LNHNV and CDR2 as YYDKDF (reference sequence). J lost 8 bases, V lost 3 bases, and 3 bases had no gene match. The CDR3 has 15 amino acids. This CDR3 reads CATSSGTSGSYEQFF. The CDR3 DNA reads TGTGCCACCAGCAGTGGGACTAGCGGGAGCTATGAGCAGTTCTTC.

This clone has a single count. The rearrangement uses TRBV19 and TRBJ2-7, with TRBD2 matching over 11 bases. J was trimmed by 3 bases and V by 6 bases; bases with no gene match: 7. The CDR3 totals 15 residues. Germline CDR1 is LNHDA and CDR2 is SQIVND (reference sequence). The CDR3 nucleotides are TGTGCCAGTAGGGTCTCGGGACTAGCGGACTACGAGCAGTACTTC. Its translation: CASRVSGLADYEQYF.

The chain employs TRBV5-4 and TRBJ2-5; possible D gene TRBD1, 6 bases. This CDR3 has 16 amino acids. The V gene lost 0 bases and the J gene lost 3 bases, with 15 bases spanning the gap. Germline CDR1 SGHNT, CDR2 YYREEE (reference sequence). CDR3 in DNA: TGTGCCAGCAGCTTGGTCATCCAGGGGAAAGAAGAGACCCAGTACTTC. Its translation is CASSLVIQGKEETQYF.

This clone was seen once. This chain connects TRBV6-5 to TRBJ1-3, with D tentatively TRBD1 (5 bases). The germline V gene has CDR1 MNHEY and CDR2 SVGAGI. Trimming removed 11 bases at V and 1 base at J, with 9 bases between. The CDR3 has 12 amino acids. This CDR3 reads CAAGVSGNTIYF. As DNA, the CDR3 is TGTGCCGCGGGGGTTTCTGGAAACACCATATATTTT.

The chain couples TRBV7-2 to TRBJ2-3, with 13 bases fitting TRBD2. The CDR3 loop spans 17 amino acids. In germline, CDR1 is SGHTA, CDR2 FQGNSA. The J segment lost 0 bases and the V segment lost 5 bases, leaving 5 bases of the junction unmatched. The CDR3 region is CASSLGLAGLSTDTQYF. Here the CDR3 DNA reads TGTGCCAGCAGCCTGGGACTAGCGGGACTGAGCACAGATACGCAGTATTTT.

The J gene is TRBJ1-4, the V gene TRBV21-1; the table's D call TRBD1 went unverified against the DNA. TRBV21-1 is tagged as a pseudogene. This CDR3 comprises 19 residues. In DNA, the CDR3 is TGTGCCAGCAGCACAGGGACAGGGGGCGCGGATTATCCCGGAGAAAAACTGTTTTTT. Translated: CASSTGTGGADYPGEKLFF.

J is TRBJ2-1 and V is TRBV19; possible D gene TRBD2, 6 bases. Trimming removed 1 base from V and 9 bases from J, with 10 bases in between. The CDR3 runs 13 residues. The V gene's germline CDR1 is LNHDA and CDR2 SQIVND (reference sequence). CDR3 sequence reads: CASSIGLVGEQFF. In nucleotides, the CDR3 is TGTGCCAGTAGTATAGGACTAGTCGGTGAGCAGTTCTTC.

The chain joins TRBV5-1 to TRBJ1-1, with unresolved D. Trimming cost V 4 bases and J 1 base, with 11 bases left between them. CDR3 size: 14 residues. The germline V gene encodes CDR1 SGHRS and CDR2 YFSETQ. The chain's CDR3 is CASSRRESNTEAFF. The DNA of the CDR3 is TGCGCCAGCAGCCGGCGGGAGTCGAACACTGAAGCTTTCTTT.

The rearrangement links TRBV4-2 to TRBJ2-1; D remains unclear. The CDR3 runs to 16 residues. Deletions cut 0 bases from V and 9 bases from J, with 18 bases between. Germline V CDR1 and CDR2: LGHNA, YNFKEQ. CDR3 sequence (DNA): TGTGCCAGCAGCCAAGATTGGCTAGGAAGTGTTGGTGAGCAGTTCTTC. Translating gives CASSQDWLGSVGEQFF.

V usage is TRBV28 and J usage is TRBJ2-4; D may be TRBD2 (5 bases). This CDR3 comprises 16 residues. Between the trimmed V and J ends, which lost 5 bases and 1 base, there was a span of 15 bases. Germline V CDR1 and CDR2: MDHEN, SYDVKM. CDR3 region: CASSLRRDRAKNIQYF. In DNA form, the CDR3 reads TGTGCCAGCAGTCTACGACGGGATCGGGCCAAAAACATTCAGTACTTC.

CDR3 bases: TGTGCCAGCAGCAGCACCGACAGGAACAATGAGCAGTTCTTC. It yields the protein CASSSTDRNNEQFF. The chain links TRBV7-6 to TRBJ2-1, with a possible D match to TRBD1 (6 bases). CDR1 and CDR2 from the germline V gene are SGHVS and FNYEAQ. The CDR3 totals 14 residues. V lost 5 bases to trimming and J lost 5 bases, with 13 bases between them.

V and J are TRBV7-2 and TRBJ2-7, with 9 bases lining up with TRBD2. Germline V gives CDR1 SGHTA, CDR2 FQGNSA. Unmatched junction bases numbered 12, after V lost 5 bases and J lost 4 bases. The CDR3 consists of 16 residues. CDR3 nucleotide sequence: TGTGCCAGCAGCGGGCGTCGGGCGGGAGGGCCGTACGAGCAGTACTTC. Its translation: CASSGRRAGGPYEQYF. Drawing the rest from reference TRBV7-2 and TRBJ2-7, the complete variable domain is GAGVSQSPSNKVTEKGKDVELRCDPISGHTALYWYRQSLGQGLEFLIYFQGNSAPDKSGLPSDRFSAERTGGSVSTLTIQRTQQEDSAVYLCASSGRRAGGPYEQYFGPGTRLTVT.

The sample holds one count of this clone. The chain has TRBV28 and TRBJ1-5; D unclear. There are 16 residues in the CDR3. Per the germline V gene, CDR1 is MDHEN and CDR2 is SYDVKM. V lost 8 bases, J lost 3 bases, and 20 bases lay in between. DNA of the CDR3: TGTGCCAGCCGACTTTCGGGAGGTGGTTACAATCAGCCCCAGCATTTT. It is translated as CASRLSGGGYNQPQHF.

This CDR3 is CASSPPRANTGELFF. DNA of the CDR3: TGTGCCAGCTCACCCCCCAGGGCGAACACCGGGGAGCTGTTTTTT. The gene calls are TRBV18 and TRBJ2-2; maybe TRBD1 (5 bases). CDR3 size: 15 residues. Germline CDR1 is KGHSH and CDR2 is LQKENI. Trimming took off 3 bases at V and 0 bases at J, with 8 bases between the two ends.

The chain couples TRBV9 to TRBJ1-3, with D tentatively TRBD1 (6 bases). CDR1 is SGDLS, CDR2 YYNGEE, per germline. With 0 bases removed from V and 2 bases from J, the gap between germline ends came to 9 bases. The CDR3 length is 15 residues. DNA of the CDR3: TGTGCCAGCAGCGTAGGGCAGGGGCCTGGAAACACCATATATTTT. Its protein product is CASSVGQGPGNTIYF.

This clone was seen only a few times. J is TRBJ1-1 and V is TRBV19; D is possibly TRBD1 (5 bases). Germline V gives CDR1 LNHDA, CDR2 SQIVND (reference sequence). This CDR3 contains 15 residues. Trimming removed 4 bases at V and 1 base at J, with 13 bases between. The CDR3 protein is CASSTYSGWNTEAFF. The DNA of the CDR3 is TGTGCCAGTAGTACCTATTCAGGGTGGAACACTGAAGCTTTCTTT.

This clone was recorded once. The chain recombines TRBV9 with TRBJ2-1, with 12 positions matching TRBD2. V lost 0 bases to trimming and J lost 4 bases; unmatched junction nucleotides: 5. The germline gives CDR1 SGDLS, CDR2 YYNGEE. This CDR3 contains 17 residues. CDR3 in DNA: TGTGCCAGCAGCGTAGGCGTGACTAGCGGGAGTTACAATGAGCAGTTCTTC. This encodes CASSVGVTSGSYNEQFF.

This clone was seen only a few times. V usage is TRBV27 and J usage is TRBJ2-1, with D possibly TRBD2 on 5 matching bases. V was trimmed by 2 bases and J by 4 bases, leaving 15 bases between them. This CDR3 is built from 16 residues. The germline gives CDR1 MNHEY, CDR2 SMNVEV (reference sequence). The DNA of the CDR3 is TGTGCCAGCAGTTTAGATAGAGGGCCTGGATACAATGAGCAGTTCTTC. Its protein is CASSLDRGPGYNEQFF.

The rearrangement links TRBV7-2 to TRBJ2-1; D possibly corresponds to TRBD2 (6 bases). Per germline, CDR1 SGHTA and CDR2 FQGNSA. The CDR3 is 13 amino acids. Trimming took 3 bases from V and 13 from J, leaving 16 bases between them. CDR3 region: CASSFPLALFQFF. As DNA, the CDR3 is TGTGCCAGCAGCTTTCCCCTAGCGCTCTTTCAGTTCTTC.

The chain uses TRBV7-2 and TRBJ1-1; 7 nucleotides agree with TRBD1. The V gene's germline CDR1 is SGHTA and CDR2 FQGNSA. This CDR3 is built from 13 residues. Losses at the gene ends were 2 bases for V and 5 bases for J; bases not matched to a gene: 2. The CDR3 sequence is CASSLSGGTEAFF. The DNA for the CDR3 is TGTGCCAGCAGCTTATCAGGGGGGACTGAAGCTTTCTTT. Supplemented by reference TRBV7-2 and TRBJ1-1, the full variable domain reads GAGVSQSPSNKVTEKGKDVELRCDPISGHTALYWYRQSLGQGLEFLIYFQGNSAPDKSGLPSDRFSAERTGGSVSTLTIQRTQQEDSAVYLCASSLSGGTEAFFGQGTRLTVV.

Concerning this clone itself: A read error may account for a junction end that differs from germline. The chain uses TRBV18 and TRBJ1-4; no definite D call. Germline V gene data show CDR1 as KGHSH and CDR2 as LQKENI. The CDR3 loop spans 11 amino acids. The CDR3 DNA follows: TGTGCTAGCTCACCCGGGGAAAAACTGTTTTTT. This sequence encodes CASSPGEKLFF.

V gene TRBV5-6 combines with J gene TRBJ2-3; 8 nucleotides line up with TRBD2. This CDR3 region has 14 residues. V shed 8 bases, J shed 1 base, and the junction held 6 bases outside the gene matches. Per the germline V gene, CDR1 is SGHDT and CDR2 is YYEEEE. CDR3 amino acids: CARTLAGRTDTQYF. The DNA for the CDR3 is TGTGCCAGGACCCTAGCGGGCCGCACAGATACGCAGTATTTT.

The chain uses TRBV18 and TRBJ2-3; the D is unclear. V was pared by 3 bases and J by 2 bases, with 6 bases between. This CDR3 is 13 amino acids long. CDR1 and CDR2 (germline): KGHSH, LQKENI. CDR3 DNA sequence: TGTGCCAGCTCACCTCCCTCCACAGATACGCAGTATTTT. Protein sequence: CASSPPSTDTQYF.

Only a few counts were recorded for this clone. The chain joins TRBV30 to TRBJ1-5; maybe TRBD1 (6 bases). The V end was cut by 1 base, the J end by 5 bases, with 12 bases between. The germline CDR1 and CDR2 sequences are GTSNPN and SVGIG (reference sequence). The CDR3 sequence is 14 residues long. The CDR3 nucleotides read TGTGCCTGGAGTGGGGACATGCTGGATCAGCCCCAGCATTTT. This translates into CAWSGDMLDQPQHF.

This clone is labeled as medium-sized (0.01 to 0.1%). The chain combines TRBV19 with TRBJ1-5; 9 bases match TRBD1. The V and J ends lost 9 bases and 3 bases, in that order; junction bases with no gene match: 9. Per the germline V gene, CDR1 is LNHDA and CDR2 is SQIVND (reference sequence). The CDR3 spans 15 residues. The CDR3: CASVPGQGPNQPQHF. The CDR3 region has the DNA TGTGCCAGCGTCCCGGGACAGGGACCCAATCAGCCCCAGCATTTT.